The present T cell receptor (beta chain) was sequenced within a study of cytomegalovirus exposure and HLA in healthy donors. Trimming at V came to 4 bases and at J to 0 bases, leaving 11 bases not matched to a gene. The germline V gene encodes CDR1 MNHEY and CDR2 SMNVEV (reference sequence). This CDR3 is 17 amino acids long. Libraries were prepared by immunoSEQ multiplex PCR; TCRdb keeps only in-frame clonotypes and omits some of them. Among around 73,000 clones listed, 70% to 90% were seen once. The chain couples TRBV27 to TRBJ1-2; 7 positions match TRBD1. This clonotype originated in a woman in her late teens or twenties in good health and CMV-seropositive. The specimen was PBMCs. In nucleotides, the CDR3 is TGTGCCAGCAGTTCCTCGACAGGGCTGGGGGCTAACTATGGCTACACCTTC. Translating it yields CASSSSTGLGANYGYTF.